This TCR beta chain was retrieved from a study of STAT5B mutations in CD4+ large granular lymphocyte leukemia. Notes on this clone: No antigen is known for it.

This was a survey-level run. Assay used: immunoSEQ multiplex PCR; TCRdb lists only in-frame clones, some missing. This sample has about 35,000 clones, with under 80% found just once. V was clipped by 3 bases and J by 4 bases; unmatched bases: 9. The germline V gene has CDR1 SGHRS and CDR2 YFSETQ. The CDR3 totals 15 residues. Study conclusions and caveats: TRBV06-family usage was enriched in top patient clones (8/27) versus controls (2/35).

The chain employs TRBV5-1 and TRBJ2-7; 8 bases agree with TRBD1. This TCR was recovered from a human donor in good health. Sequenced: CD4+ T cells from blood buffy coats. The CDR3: CASSSRQGMIYEQYF. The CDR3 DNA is TGCGCCAGCAGCTCCAGACAGGGGATGATATACGAGCAGTACTTC.